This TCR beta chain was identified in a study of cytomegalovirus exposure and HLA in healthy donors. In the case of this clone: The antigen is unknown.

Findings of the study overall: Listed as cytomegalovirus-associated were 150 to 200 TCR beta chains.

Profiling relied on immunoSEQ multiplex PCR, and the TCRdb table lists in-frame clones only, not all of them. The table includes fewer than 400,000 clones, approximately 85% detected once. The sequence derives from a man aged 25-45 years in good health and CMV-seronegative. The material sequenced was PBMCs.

The CDR3 DNA is TGCGCCAGCAGCTTGGGACAGGTCTACGAAGCTTTCTTT. This translates into CASSLGQVYEAFF. The genes are TRBV5-1 and TRBJ1-1, with D maybe TRBD1 (6 bases). V lost 0 bases, J lost 8 bases, and 11 bases lay in between. This CDR3 has 13 amino acids. Germline CDR1 is SGHRS and CDR2 is YFSETQ. The full variable domain, completed using reference TRBV5-1 and TRBJ1-1, is KAGVTQTPRYLIKTRGQQVTLSCSPISGHRSVSWYQQTPGQGLQFLFEYFSETQRNKGNFPGRFSGRQFSNSRSEMNVSTLELGDSALYLCASSLGQVYEAFFGQGTRLTVV.